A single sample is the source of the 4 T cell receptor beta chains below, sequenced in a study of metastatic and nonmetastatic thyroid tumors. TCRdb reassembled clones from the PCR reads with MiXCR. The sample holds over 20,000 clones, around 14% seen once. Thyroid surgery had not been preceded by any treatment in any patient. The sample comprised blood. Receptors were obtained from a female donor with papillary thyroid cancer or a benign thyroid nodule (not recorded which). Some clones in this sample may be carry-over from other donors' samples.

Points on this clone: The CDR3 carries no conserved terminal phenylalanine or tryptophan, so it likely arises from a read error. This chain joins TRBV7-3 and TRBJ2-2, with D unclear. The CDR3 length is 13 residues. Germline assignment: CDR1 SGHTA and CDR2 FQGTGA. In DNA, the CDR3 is TGTGCCAGCAGCCTTTCGAACACCGTGGAGCTGTTTTCT. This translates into CASSLSNTVELFS.

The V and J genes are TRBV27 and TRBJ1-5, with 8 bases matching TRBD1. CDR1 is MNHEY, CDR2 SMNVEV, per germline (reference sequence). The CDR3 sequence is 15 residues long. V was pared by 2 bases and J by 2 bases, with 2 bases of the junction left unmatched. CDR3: CASSLGDRRNQPQHF. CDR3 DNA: TGTGCCAGCAGTTTAGGGGACAGGCGCAATCAGCCCCAGCATTTT.

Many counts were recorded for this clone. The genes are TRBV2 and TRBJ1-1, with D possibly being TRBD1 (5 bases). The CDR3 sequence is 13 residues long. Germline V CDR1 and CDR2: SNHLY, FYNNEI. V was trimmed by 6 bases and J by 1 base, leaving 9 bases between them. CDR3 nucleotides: TGTGCCAGCAGACCAGGGCCGAACACTGAAGCTTTCTTT. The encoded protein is CASRPGPNTEAFF.

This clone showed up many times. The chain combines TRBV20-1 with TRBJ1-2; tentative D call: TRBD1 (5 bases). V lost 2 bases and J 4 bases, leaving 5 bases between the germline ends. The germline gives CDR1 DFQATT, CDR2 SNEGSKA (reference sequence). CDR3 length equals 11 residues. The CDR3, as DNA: TGCAGTGCTAGACAGGGCTATGGCTACACCTTC. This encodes CSARQGYGYTF.